One sample yielded the 3 T cell receptor beta chains listed below, sequenced in a study of control samples from healthy donors and cancer patients. Only in-frame clones appear in the TCRdb table, and some are missing; sequencing was by immunoSEQ multiplex PCR. The sample lists roughly 100,000 clones, roughly 92% occurring once. The sequencing sample was made of blood. These receptors were obtained from a human donor in good health. The donor label of this sample is uncertain.

V usage is TRBV5-1 and J usage is TRBJ2-7, with 8 positions matching TRBD1. The CDR3 is made up of 14 amino acids. The V and J ends lost 1 base and 3 bases, in that order; junction bases with no gene match: 3. Per the germline V gene, CDR1 is SGHRS and CDR2 is YFSETQ. CDR3 loop: CASSLRGQDYEQYF. The CDR3 bases are TGCGCCAGCAGCTTGCGGGGACAGGACTACGAGCAGTACTTC.

The V gene is TRBV10-3, the J gene TRBJ2-2; 10 nucleotides agree with TRBD1. CDR3 length equals 14 residues. Germline V gene lookup returns CDR1 ENHRY and CDR2 SYGVKD. V gave up 11 bases and J gave up 2 bases; unmatched junction bases: 5. As DNA, the CDR3 is TGTGCCGCAAGACAGGGGGCCAACACCGGGGAGCTGTTTTTT. Its translation: CAARQGANTGELFF.

The rearrangement uses TRBV5-1 and TRBJ1-1; D perhaps matches TRBD1 (6 bases). CDR1 and CDR2 from the germline V gene are SGHRS and YFSETQ. The CDR3 totals 16 residues. Trimming cost V 4 bases and J 11 bases, with 27 bases left between them. The CDR3: CASSDYLRDMGIRAFF. For the CDR3, the DNA is TGCGCCAGCAGCGATTACCTCCGGGACATGGGGATAAGGGCTTTCTTT.